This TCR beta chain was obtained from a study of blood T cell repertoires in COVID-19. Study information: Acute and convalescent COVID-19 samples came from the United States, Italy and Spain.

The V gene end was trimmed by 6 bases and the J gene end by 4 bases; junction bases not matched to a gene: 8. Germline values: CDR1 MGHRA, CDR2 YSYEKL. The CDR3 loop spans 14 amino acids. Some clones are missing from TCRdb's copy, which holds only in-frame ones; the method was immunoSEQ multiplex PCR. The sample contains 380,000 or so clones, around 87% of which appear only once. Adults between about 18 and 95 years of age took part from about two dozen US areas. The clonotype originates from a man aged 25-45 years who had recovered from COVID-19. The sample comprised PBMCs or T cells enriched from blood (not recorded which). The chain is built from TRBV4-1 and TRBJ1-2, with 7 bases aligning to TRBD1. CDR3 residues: CASRAQGRAYGYTF. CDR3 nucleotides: TGCGCCAGCAGAGCACAGGGGAGAGCCTATGGCTACACCTTC.